This T cell receptor (beta chain) stems from a study of metastatic and nonmetastatic thyroid tumors. Study information: Both malignant and benign thyroid patients supplied peripheral blood and tumor or nodule tissue samples, across which the repertoires of these patients were then compared.

This CDR3 is 16 amino acids long. The germline CDR1 and CDR2 sequences are MGHRA and YSYEKL. The ends lost 0 bases at V and 8 bases at J; junction bases unmatched: 10. How the authors handled the data: Clinicopathological groups supplied CDR3 differences that were used to build a distant-metastasis classifier for papillary thyroid cancer. MiXCR reprocessed the PCR reads for TCRdb. These V and J calls rely on TCRdb rather than the paper's analysis. The sample includes 15,000 to 25,000 clones, 22% of them seen just once. This clone has a handful of counts. Its antigen is unknown. No patient received treatment before thyroid surgery. Findings and caveats of the study: It was reportedly found that TCR beta diversity was significantly higher in malignant thyroid tumors than in benign nodules, a difference seen in both blood and tumor samples.

This receptor was taken from a male donor with papillary thyroid cancer or a benign thyroid nodule (not recorded which). Some clones in this sample may be carry-over from other donors' samples. The sample comprised tumor tissue. The chain uses TRBV4-1 and TRBJ2-3, with 8 bases aligning to TRBD2. The CDR3 reads CASSQDSAGGLGTQYF. The DNA for the CDR3 is TGCGCCAGCAGCCAAGATAGCGCGGGAGGCCTGGGTACGCAGTATTTT.